Listed below are T cell receptor beta chains from one sample, sequenced in a study of cytomegalovirus exposure and HLA in healthy donors. The assay was immunoSEQ multiplex PCR, and TCRdb's table has in-frame clones only and misses some. This sample's table reports roughly 84,000 clones. Sequenced material: PBMCs. The receptors stem from a man aged 45-60 years in good health and CMV-seronegative. The CDR3 runs from the conserved cysteine through the conserved F or W. Fields, in order: J gene, D gene, V gene, CDR3 DNA, CDR3 protein. A D gene is named only where the DNA matches it firmly.

>TRBJ2-7|TRBD2|TRBV29-1
TGCAGCGCCGGGACTAGCGGGGGGCCGGGGAACGAGCAGTACTTC
CSAGTSGGPGNEQYF
>TRBJ2-7|TRBD1|TRBV28
TGTGCCAGCAGTTGCGCCGGGACAGGGCGTACCTACGAGCAGTACTTC
CASSCAGTGRTYEQYF
>TRBJ1-5|TRBD1|TRBV25-1
TGTGCCAGCAGTGTAGGACAGGGAAGTCAGCCCCAGCATTTT
CASSVGQGSQPQHF
>TRBJ1-2|NA|TRBV4-3
TGCGCCAGCAGCCCCCAGGAGGACAGCCATTATGGCTACACCTTC
CASSPQEDSHYGYTF
>TRBJ1-1|TRBD1|TRBV19
TGTGCCAGTAGTCCCTGGACAGGGGGATCTGAAGCTTTCTTT
CASSPWTGGSEAFF
>TRBJ1-2|NA|TRBV11-2
TGTGCCAGCAGCTTCTGGGGGCAGAACTATGGCTACACCTTC
CASSFWGQNYGYTF
>TRBJ2-6|NA|TRBV10-3
TGTGCCACGACTGAGAGCTCTGGGGCCAACGTCCTGACTTTC
CATTESSGANVLTF
>TRBJ2-3|TRBD2|TRBV28
TGTGCCAGCAGTTTATCTAGCGGGGGGTCAGATACGCAGTATTTT
CASSLSSGGSDTQYF
>TRBJ1-4|TRBD1|TRBV18
TGTGCCAGCTCACCGGACAGGAGGAGGGCAACTAATGAAAAACTGTTTTTT
CASSPDRRRATNEKLFF
>TRBJ2-3|TRBD2|TRBV13
TGTGCCAGCAGCTCTCAAGGACTAGCGGGGGTTGTATCAGATACGCAGTATTTT
CASSSQGLAGVVSDTQYF
>TRBJ2-1|NA|TRBV10-1
TGCGCCAGCAGTGTGTTGGGGGCCCCCTACAATGAGCAGTTCTTC
CASSVLGAPYNEQFF
>TRBJ2-5|TRBD1|TRBV7-8
TGTGCCAGCAGTACAGGGGCTAAAGAGACCCAGTACTTC
CASSTGAKETQYF
>TRBJ1-3|NA|TRBV9
TGTGCCAGCAGTAAGTCTACCGGAAACACCATATATTTT
CASSKSTGNTIYF
>TRBJ1-6|NA|TRBV28
TGTGCCAGCAGCCCCAGCGGGAGCTCCTATAATTCACCCCTCCACTTT
CASSPSGSSYNSPLHF
>TRBJ1-2|NA|TRBV28
TGTGCCAGCAGTTCGGCAGGGGATGCGAGCTATGGCTACACCTTC
CASSSAGDASYGYTF
>TRBJ1-2|NA|TRBV6-4
TGTGCCAGCACCGCGACAGCTGCTAACTATGGCTACACCTTC
CASTATAANYGYTF
>TRBJ1-3|TRBD1|TRBV28
TGTGCCAGCACTATCGTGGGGACAGGGCATGGAAACACCATATATTTT
CASTIVGTGHGNTIYF
>TRBJ1-4|TRBD1|TRBV13
TGTGCCAGCAGGTCACGACAGGGGATGGGTGAAAAACTGTTTTTT
CASRSRQGMGEKLFF
>TRBJ2-5|TRBD2|TRBV5-4
TGTGCCAGCAGCTTGGGTAGCGGGGGGGCCCGGGAGACCCAGTACTTC
CASSLGSGGARETQYF
>TRBJ2-2|TRBD1|TRBV2
TGTGCCAGCAGTCTGGACAGGGTCACCGGGGAGCTGTTTTTT
CASSLDRVTGELFF
>TRBJ2-7|NA|TRBV11-1
TGTGCCAGCAGCTTAGGTTCCCAGGGTTCATCCTACGAGCAGTACTTC
CASSLGSQGSSYEQYF
>TRBJ1-6|NA|TRBV5-4
TGTGCCAGCAGCTCTCGGGCCTATAATTCACCCCTCCACTTT
CASSSRAYNSPLHF
>TRBJ2-7|TRBD2|TRBV4-3
TGCGCCAGCAGCCAAGATCGGGGGGGAATGGTCTACGAGCAGTACTTC
CASSQDRGGMVYEQYF
>TRBJ2-5|TRBD2|TRBV11-2
TGTGCCAGCTGGGGACTAGCGGGGGACCAAGAGACCCAGTACTTC
CASWGLAGDQETQYF
>TRBJ2-7|NA|TRBV27
TGTGCCAGCACGTACAGCGACAGCTACGAGCAGTACTTC
CASTYSDSYEQYF
>TRBJ2-7|NA|TRBV18
TGTGCCAGCTCACCAGGGGCTTCCTACGAGCAGTACTTC
CASSPGASYEQYF
>TRBJ2-2|NA|TRBV5-1
TGCGCCAGCAGCCGGACGGACAGTAGGAACGCCGGGGAGCTGTTTTTT
CASSRTDSRNAGELFF
>TRBJ2-7|TRBD1|TRBV5-6
TGTGCCAGCAGCCCGGGACAGGACGAGCAGTACTTC
CASSPGQDEQYF
>TRBJ1-2|TRBD1|TRBV6-5
TGTGCCAGCAGCGACGACAGGGTCGGCTATGGCTACACCTTC
CASSDDRVGYGYTF
>TRBJ2-7|TRBD2|TRBV5-1
TGCGCCAGCAGCTTCCAGGGAGGGGACGAGCAGTACTTC
CASSFQGGDEQYF
>TRBJ1-5|NA|TRBV19
TGTGCCAGTAGTCTTGAGACATTTAATCAGCCCCAGCATTTT
CASSLETFNQPQHF
>TRBJ1-1|NA|TRBV10-3
TGTGCCATCAGTGGAGGAGGGTTGAACACTGAAGCTTTCTTT
CAISGGGLNTEAFF
>TRBJ1-2|TRBD1|TRBV6-1
TGTGCCAGCGGACAGGCCGCTAACTATGGCTACACCTTC
CASGQAANYGYTF
>TRBJ1-5|NA|TRBV7-9
TGTGCCAGCAGCTTATCAGGGGATCTCAATCAGCCCCAGCATTTT
CASSLSGDLNQPQHF
>TRBJ1-5|NA|TRBV5-1
TGCGCCAGCAGCGATAACGGGGGGCCCCAGCATTTT
CASSDNGGPQHF
>TRBJ1-5|NA|TRBV10-3
TGTGCCATCGGAGGAGGGTTAGGTAGCAATCAGCCCCAGCATTTT
CAIGGGLGSNQPQHF
>TRBJ1-1|NA|TRBV19
TGTGCCAGTAGTATAGAAGGCGGGTTGCAGGGAGGGGCTGAAGCTTTCTTT
CASSIEGGLQGGAEAFF
>TRBJ1-1|NA|TRBV6-6
TGTGCCAGCAGTTACTCTACGCGGGCGGGAGGAGCTTTCTTT
CASSYSTRAGGAFF
>TRBJ1-1|TRBD1|TRBV11-3
TGTGCCAGCAGCCCACAGGGGGTGAACACTGAAGCTTTCTTT
CASSPQGVNTEAFF
>TRBJ2-5|TRBD2|TRBV7-7
TGTGCTAGCAGCCCCCAGACTAGCGGCCAAGAGACCCAGTACTTC
CASSPQTSGQETQYF
>TRBJ1-2|NA|TRBV19
TGTGCCAGTAGTTTCAACAGTAACTATGGCTACACCTTC
CASSFNSNYGYTF
>TRBJ2-7|TRBD2|TRBV5-5
TGTGCCAGCAGCTTGACTAGCGGGACCTACGAGCAGTACTTC
CASSLTSGTYEQYF
>TRBJ2-1|NA|TRBV19
TGTGCCAGTAGTATTGGGAGACAAGCGGGTGAGCAGTTCTTC
CASSIGRQAGEQFF
>TRBJ2-1|TRBD2|TRBV5-1
TGCGCCAGCAGCTCGACTAGCGGGTCCTACAATGAGCAGTTCTTC
CASSSTSGSYNEQFF
>TRBJ1-1|NA|TRBV6-5
TGTGCCAGCAGCCCCTACAGGAACACTGAAGCTTTCTTT
CASSPYRNTEAFF